This TCR beta chain is from a study of blood T cell repertoires in COVID-19. Study-wide context: The cDNA or gDNA used as material had been derived from T cells, B-cell-depleted T cells, or PBMCs.

Per the study methods: Amplification from reference gene primers served as the basis for estimated nucleated cell counts. The repertoire was sequenced with immunoSEQ multiplex PCR; TCRdb's copy has only in-frame clones and lacks some. That table gives V, J and clone size, and the DNA gave D and trimming. Of roughly 310,000 clones in the sample, roughly 90% were seen once. The V and J ends lost 6 bases and 6 bases respectively, with 5 bases between them. Looked up from germline, CDR1 is LGHDT and CDR2 is YNNKEL (reference sequence). CDR3 length equals 11 residues. The TCR was taken from a woman in her 50s with active or convalescent COVID-19. Sequenced: peripheral blood. This chain joins TRBV3-1 (or the pseudogene TRBV3-2) and TRBJ2-2; D is uncertain. CDR3 sequence: CASRSSGELFF. CDR3 sequence (DNA): TGTGCCAGCAGGAGCTCCGGGGAGCTGTTTTTT.